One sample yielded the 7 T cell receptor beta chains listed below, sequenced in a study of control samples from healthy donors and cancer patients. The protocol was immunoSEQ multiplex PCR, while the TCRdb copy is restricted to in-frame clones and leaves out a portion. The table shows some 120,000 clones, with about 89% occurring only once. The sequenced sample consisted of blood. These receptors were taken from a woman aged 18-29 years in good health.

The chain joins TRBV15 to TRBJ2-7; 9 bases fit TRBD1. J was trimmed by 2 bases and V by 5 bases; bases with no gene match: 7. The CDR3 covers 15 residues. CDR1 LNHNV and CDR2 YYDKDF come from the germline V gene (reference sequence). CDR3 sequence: CATSVTGTGPYEQYF. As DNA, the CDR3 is TGTGCCACCAGCGTAACCGGGACAGGGCCCTACGAGCAGTACTTC.

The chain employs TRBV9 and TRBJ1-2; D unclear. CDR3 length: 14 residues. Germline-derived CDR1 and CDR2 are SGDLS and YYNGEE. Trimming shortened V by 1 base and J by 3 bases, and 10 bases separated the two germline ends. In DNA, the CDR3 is TGTGCCAGCAGCGTACGGGCTGATGACTATGGCTACACCTTC. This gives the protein CASSVRADDYGYTF.

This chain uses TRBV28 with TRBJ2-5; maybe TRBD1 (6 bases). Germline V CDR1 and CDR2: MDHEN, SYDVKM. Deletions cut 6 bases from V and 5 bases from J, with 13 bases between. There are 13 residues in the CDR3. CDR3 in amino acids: CASRHGTMETQYF. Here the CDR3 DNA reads TGTGCCAGCAGACACGGGACAATGGAGACCCAGTACTTC.

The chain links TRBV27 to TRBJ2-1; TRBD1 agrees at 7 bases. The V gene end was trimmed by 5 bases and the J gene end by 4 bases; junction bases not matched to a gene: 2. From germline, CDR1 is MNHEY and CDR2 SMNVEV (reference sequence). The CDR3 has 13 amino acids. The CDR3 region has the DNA TGTGCCAGCAGTGGGACAGTTTACAATGAGCAGTTCTTC. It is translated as CASSGTVYNEQFF.

The CDR3: CASSLSHPGLGETQYF. The CDR3, as DNA: TGCGCCAGCAGCTTATCCCACCCGGGACTCGGAGAGACCCAGTACTTC. V and J are TRBV5-1 and TRBJ2-5, with D maybe TRBD2 (6 bases). The V gene lost 2 bases and the J gene lost 4 bases, with 18 bases spanning the gap. The germline gives CDR1 SGHRS, CDR2 YFSETQ. CDR3 length equals 16 residues.

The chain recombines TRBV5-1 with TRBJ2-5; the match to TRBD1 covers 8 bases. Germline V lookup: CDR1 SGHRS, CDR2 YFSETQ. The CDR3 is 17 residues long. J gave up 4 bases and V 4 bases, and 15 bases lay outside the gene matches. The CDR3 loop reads CASSPRRGTGRTETQYF. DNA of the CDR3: TGCGCCAGCAGCCCGAGGCGTGGGACAGGACGCACAGAGACCCAGTACTTC.

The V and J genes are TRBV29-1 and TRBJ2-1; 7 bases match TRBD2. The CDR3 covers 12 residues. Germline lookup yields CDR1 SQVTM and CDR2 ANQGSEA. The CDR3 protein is CTVGRVGNEQFF. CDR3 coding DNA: TGCACCGTGGGGAGGGTGGGGAATGAGCAGTTCTTC.